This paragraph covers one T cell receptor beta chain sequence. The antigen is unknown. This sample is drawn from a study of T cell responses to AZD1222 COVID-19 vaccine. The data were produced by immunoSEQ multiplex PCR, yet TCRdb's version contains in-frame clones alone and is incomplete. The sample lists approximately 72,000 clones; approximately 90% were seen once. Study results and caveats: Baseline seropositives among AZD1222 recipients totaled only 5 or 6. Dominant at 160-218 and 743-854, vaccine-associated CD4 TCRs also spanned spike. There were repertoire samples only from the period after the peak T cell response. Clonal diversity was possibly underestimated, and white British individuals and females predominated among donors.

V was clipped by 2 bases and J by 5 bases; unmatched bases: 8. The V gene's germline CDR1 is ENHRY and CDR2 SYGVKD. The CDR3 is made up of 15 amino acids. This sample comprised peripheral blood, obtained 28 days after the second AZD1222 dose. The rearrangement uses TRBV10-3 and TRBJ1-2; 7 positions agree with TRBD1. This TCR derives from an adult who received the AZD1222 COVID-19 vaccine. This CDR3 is CAISESKGGAYGYTF. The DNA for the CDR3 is TGTGCCATCAGTGAGAGTAAAGGGGGCGCTTATGGCTACACCTTC.